This T cell receptor (beta chain) was found in a study of T cell responses to AZD1222 COVID-19 vaccine. General study findings and limits: At study baseline, merely roughly 6 AZD1222 recipients were seropositive. Regions 160-218 and 743-854 dominated among vaccine-associated CD4 TCRs spanning spike. Most donors were white British and more were female, and clonal diversity was possibly underestimated. Spike-specific TCR breadth and depth rose after two AZD1222 doses.

Comments on this clone: The antigen is undetermined.

This table comes from immunoSEQ multiplex PCR, and its TCRdb copy is limited to in-frame clones, with some not included. The sample yields tens of thousands of clones, roughly 87% seen once. Sample: peripheral blood, taken 28 days after the second AZD1222 dose. The TCR was taken from an adult who received the AZD1222 COVID-19 vaccine.

The CDR3 coding sequence is TGTGCCAGCAGCTTAGTAGCTGGGACCCTCAACTATGGCTACACCTTC. Encoded protein: CASSLVAGTLNYGYTF. The V and J genes are TRBV7-9 and TRBJ1-2, with D possibly matching TRBD1 (5 bases). Germline CDR1 and CDR2: SEHNR and FQNEAQ (reference sequence). CDR3 length: 16 residues. V lost 1 base to trimming and J lost 2 bases, with 14 bases between them.